The 3 T cell receptor beta chains in this list originate from one sample, sequenced in a study of T cell repertoires in cytomegalovirus infection (dated by TCRdb to the late 2010s). Sequenced on an Illumina HiSeq 1500. In TCRdb, the public reads were trimmed at Q25 with fastp and aligned with MiXCR, with productive beta chains retained. When rows share a CDR3 protein, they turn into one entry using the most common DNA and genes. This sample holds about half a million distinct CDR3 sequences; roughly a third were observed only once. The top ten clones comprise roughly 15% of the sample. The label giving this sample's treatment or condition can be read as: in vitro stimulation with specific CMV peptide epitopes to enrich CMV-specific T cells. Their antigens are not known. Sequenced here: cultured PBMCs, sampled from culture after CMV antigen stimulation. These receptor sequences come from a human donor in good health (CMV status not recorded). Some clones in this sample may be carry-over from other donors' samples.

The chain is built from TRBV14 and TRBJ2-2; D is unresolved. Deletions cut 2 bases from V and 2 bases from J, with 3 bases between. CDR3 length: 13 amino acids. Germline CDR1 is SGHDN and CDR2 is FVKESK. CDR3 residues: CASSQLNTGELFF. DNA for the CDR3: TGTGCCAGCAGCCAACTTAACACCGGGGAGCTGTTTTTT. The variable domain in full, with the rest retrieved from reference TRBV14 and TRBJ2-2, is EAGVTQFPSHSVIEKGQTVTLRCDPISGHDNLYWYRRVMGKEIKFLLHFVKESKQDESGMPNNRFLAERTGGTYSTLKVQPAELEDSGVYFCASSQLNTGELFFGEGSRLTVL.

This chain joins TRBV27 and TRBJ2-7; D call uncertain. CDR1 is MNHEY and CDR2 is SMNVEV in the germline V gene (reference sequence). This CDR3 is 14 amino acids long. Trimming stripped 0 bases from V and 6 bases from J, with 12 bases between. Here the CDR3 DNA reads TGTGCCAGCAGTTTATCGTTGGCAGAAGGCGAGCAGTACGTC. It translates to CASSLSLAEGEQYV.

The rearrangement links TRBV12-3 or TRBV12-4 to TRBJ1-5; 12 positions match TRBD1. The CDR3 spans 16 residues. Trimming at V came to 6 bases and at J to 3 bases, leaving 6 bases not matched to a gene. As DNA, the CDR3 is TGTGCCAGCAGAGGGACAGGGGGCGCGAACAATCAGCCCCAGCATTTT. Translating gives CASRGTGGANNQPQHF.